This T cell receptor (beta chain) was identified in a study of blood T cell repertoires in COVID-19. Looking at the study overall: Acute and convalescent COVID-19 samples came from the United States, Italy and Spain. PBMCs, B-cell-depleted T cells, or T cells were the source of the cDNA or gDNA that made up the material.

Ages ranged from 18 to 89 years, with residence in fewer than 25 US areas. Researchers sorted participants into cohorts using their self-reported clinical history. Here immunoSEQ multiplex PCR was the method, and the copy in TCRdb shows in-frame clones only, minus some. The sample has around 170,000 clones; approximately 88% are singletons. CDR1 and CDR2 (germline): SGDLS, YYNGEE. The CDR3 is made up of 18 amino acids. The V gene lost 3 bases and the J gene lost 2 bases, with 20 bases spanning the gap. This TCR derives from a woman between 18 and 30 years old who had recovered from COVID-19. J is TRBJ2-2 and V is TRBV9; the D gene is possibly TRBD2 (6 bases). Specimen: PBMCs or T cells enriched from blood (not recorded which). CDR3 protein: CASSGEGTQGINTGELFF. The DNA of the CDR3 is TGTGCCAGCAGCGGGGAAGGGACTCAAGGGATCAACACCGGGGAGCTGTTTTTT. The whole variable domain, filled in from reference TRBV9 and TRBJ2-2, reads DSGVTQTPKHLITATGQRVTLRCSPRSGDLSVYWYQQSLDQGLQFLIQYYNGEERAKGNILERFSAQQFPDLHSELNLSSLELGDSALYFCASSGEGTQGINTGELFFGEGSRLTVL.